This T cell receptor (beta chain) was sequenced during a study of human T cells and chemical hapten exposure. Notes on the study in general: Compared with pre-sensitization or healthy control sets, expanded TCRs clustered more.

In regard to this clonotype: Its specificity is unknown.

The time point: pre-sensitization, week 0. Specified treatment: therapeutic diphenylcyclopropenone sensitization with weekly scalp DPC. The authors' total RNA extraction used unfractionated whole blood. A single record per CDR3 protein comes from TCRdb applying MiXCR to the RACE reads. Found here are approximately 400,000 distinct CDR3 sequences, 4.5% to 5.5% of them singletons; the top ten hold 2% to 3%. The CDR3 is made up of 15 amino acids. The trim removed 1 base at V and 4 bases at J, leaving 4 bases unmatched. This sequence was found in a woman in her forties or fifties with alopecia areata. Some clones in this sample may be carry-over from other donors' samples. The material was whole blood, obtained in connection with sensitization to the hapten diphenylcyclopropenone (DPC). This chain connects TRBV12-3 or TRBV12-4 to TRBJ2-3, with 8 bases fitting TRBD1. The CDR3 DNA reads as TGTGCCAGCAGTTTAGAACAGGGGGGAGCAGATACGCAGTATTTT. It codes for CASSLEQGGADTQYF.